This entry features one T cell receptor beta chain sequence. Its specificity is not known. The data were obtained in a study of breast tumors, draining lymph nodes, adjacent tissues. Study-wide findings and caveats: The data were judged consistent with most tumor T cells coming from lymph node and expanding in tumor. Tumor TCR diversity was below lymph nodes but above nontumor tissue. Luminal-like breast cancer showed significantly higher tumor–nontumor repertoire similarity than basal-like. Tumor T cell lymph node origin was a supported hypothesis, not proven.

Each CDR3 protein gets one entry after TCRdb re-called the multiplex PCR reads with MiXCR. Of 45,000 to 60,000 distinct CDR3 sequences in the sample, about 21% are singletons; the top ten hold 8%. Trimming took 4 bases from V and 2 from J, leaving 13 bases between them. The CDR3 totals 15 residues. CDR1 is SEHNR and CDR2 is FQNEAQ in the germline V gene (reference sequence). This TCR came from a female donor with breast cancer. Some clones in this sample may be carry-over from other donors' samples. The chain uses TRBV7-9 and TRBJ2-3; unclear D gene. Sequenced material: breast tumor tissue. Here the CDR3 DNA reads TGTGCCAGCAGCTCCGAAGGACCAGACACAGATACGCAGTATTTT. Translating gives CASSSEGPDTDTQYF.